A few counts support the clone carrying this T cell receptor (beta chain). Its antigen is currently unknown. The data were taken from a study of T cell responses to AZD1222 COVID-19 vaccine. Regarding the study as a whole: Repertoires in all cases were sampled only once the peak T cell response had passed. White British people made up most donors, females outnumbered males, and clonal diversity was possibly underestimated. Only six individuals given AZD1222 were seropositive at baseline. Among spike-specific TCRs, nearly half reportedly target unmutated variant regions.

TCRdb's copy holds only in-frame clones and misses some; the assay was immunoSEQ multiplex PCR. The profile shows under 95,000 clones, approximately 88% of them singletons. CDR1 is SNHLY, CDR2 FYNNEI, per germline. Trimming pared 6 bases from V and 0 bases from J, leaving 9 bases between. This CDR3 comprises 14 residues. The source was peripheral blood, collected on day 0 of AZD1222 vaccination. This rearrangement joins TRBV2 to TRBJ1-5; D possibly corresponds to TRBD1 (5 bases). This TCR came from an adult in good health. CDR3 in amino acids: CASRGGYSNQPQHF. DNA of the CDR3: TGTGCCAGCAGGGGGGGGTATAGCAATCAGCCCCAGCATTTT.